These 22 T cell receptor beta chains were all obtained from the same sample, sequenced in a study of shared clonotypes between healthy human individuals (dated by TCRdb to about 2020). The library was made by the immunoSEQ multiplex PCR assay. Here the immuneACCESS table is served through TCRdb, limited to in-frame sequences with V and J called. Missing clones are a known gap in these copies; in checked studies unresolved V genes cover under half, and the rest lacks a known reason. The sample profile shows under 1,100,000 clones; around 82% of them were found once. 0.61% of the sample belongs to the ten largest clones. The material sequenced was memory CD4+ T cells from PBMCs. The label giving this sample's cell subset or site can be read as: CD45RA-negative fraction. The receptors here all came from a man younger than 35 in good health. Some clones in this sample may be carry-over from other donors' samples.

Details on this clone: Germline and junction disagree at one end, which may indicate a read error. The V call is TRBV11-3, the J call TRBJ1-1, with unresolved D. There are 13 residues in the CDR3. Germline CDR1 and CDR2: SGHNT and YENEEA. The CDR3 protein is CASSLGEATLLTF. In nucleotides, the CDR3 is TGTGCCAGCAGCCTAGGAGAAGCCACCCTTCTGACTTTT.

The V and J genes are TRBV5-1 and TRBJ2-2; 7 positions match TRBD1. Looked up from germline, CDR1 is SGHRS and CDR2 is YFSETQ. After removal of 2 bases from V and 5 bases from J, the junction contained 6 bases not matched to a gene. CDR3 length equals 15 residues. The CDR3, as DNA: TGCGCCAGCAGCTTCCGACAGGGCTTGACCGGGGAGCTGTTTTTT. Translating it yields CASSFRQGLTGELFF. The whole variable domain, filled in from reference TRBV5-1 and TRBJ2-2, reads KAGVTQTPRYLIKTRGQQVTLSCSPISGHRSVSWYQQTPGQGLQFLFEYFSETQRNKGNFPGRFSGRQFSNSRSEMNVSTLELGDSALYLCASSFRQGLTGELFFGEGSRLTVL.

The chain joins TRBV5-1 to TRBJ2-1; D is perhaps TRBD2 (5 bases). The CDR3 is made up of 15 amino acids. Germline CDR1 and CDR2: SGHRS and YFSETQ. V lost 4 bases to trimming and J lost 0 bases, with 11 bases between them. CDR3: CASSHTDSSYNEQFF. The CDR3 DNA sequence: TGCGCCAGCAGCCACACGGACTCCTCCTACAATGAGCAGTTCTTC.

With regard to this clone: This may arise from a read error, as a much more abundant clone is one base away. V usage is TRBV2 and J usage is TRBJ1-4; a possible D gene is TRBD1 (5 bases). The length of the CDR3 is 15 residues. Germline CDR1 reads SNHLY; CDR2 reads FYNNEI. V dropped 6 bases and J dropped 7 bases, with 18 bases sitting between them. DNA for the CDR3: TGTGCCAGCAGCTCCCGGGACGGGGGGTCTGAAAAACTGTTTTTT. It is translated as CASSSRDGGSEKLFF. The full variable domain, in which reference TRBV2 and TRBJ1-4 provide the parts outside the CDR3, is EPEVTQTPSHQVTQMGQEVILRCVPISNHLYFYWYRQILGQKVEFLVSFYNNEISEKSEIFDDQFSVERPDGSNFTLKIRSTKLEDSAMYFCASSSRDGGSEKLFFGSGTQLSVL.

The rearrangement uses TRBV5-4 and TRBJ2-2; 7 bases match TRBD1. Germline loops: CDR1 SGHNT, CDR2 YYREEE (reference sequence). This CDR3 has 16 amino acids. J lost 0 bases, V lost 3 bases, and 5 bases had no gene match. The DNA of the CDR3 is TGTGCCAGCAGCTACCCCGGGACAGCGAACACCGGGGAGCTGTTTTTT. Residues: CASSYPGTANTGELFF.

The V call is TRBV11-2, the J call TRBJ2-1; 9 nucleotides match TRBD2. From germline, CDR1 is SGHAT and CDR2 FQNNGV. V shed 6 bases and J 8 bases; nucleotides not matched to a gene: 11. This CDR3 contains 15 residues. The CDR3 spells CASRRAGTSIYEQFF. In DNA, the CDR3 is TGTGCCAGCAGAAGGGCCGGGACTAGCATCTATGAGCAGTTCTTC. The full variable domain, completed using reference TRBV11-2 and TRBJ2-1, is EAGVAQSPRYKIIEKRQSVAFWCNPISGHATLYWYQQILGQGPKLLIQFQNNGVVDDSQLPKDRFSAERLKGVDSTLKIQPAKLEDSAVYLCASRRAGTSIYEQFFGPGTRLTVL.

The chain is built from TRBV7-6 and TRBJ1-1; 7 positions match TRBD1. The germline V gene has CDR1 SGHVS and CDR2 FNYEAQ. CDR3 size: 14 residues. With 4 bases clipped from V and 0 bases from J, the junction kept 2 bases outside the gene matches. In DNA, the CDR3 is TGTGCCAGCAGCTCGGGACAGATGAACACTGAAGCTTTCTTT. Translating it yields CASSSGQMNTEAFF.

The genes are TRBV28 and TRBJ2-7, with 10 nucleotides matching TRBD1. The CDR3 loop spans 15 amino acids. V dropped 0 bases and J dropped 6; count of bases not matched to a gene: 5. Germline CDR1 and CDR2: MDHEN and SYDVKM. CDR3 in DNA: TGTGCCAGCAGTTTATGGGGGGGACAGGGGAGCGAGCAGTACTTC. Translating it yields CASSLWGGQGSEQYF.

The chain employs TRBV28 and TRBJ2-7; 7 nucleotides align to TRBD1. The CDR3 totals 15 residues. Germline-derived CDR1 and CDR2 are MDHEN and SYDVKM. The ends lost 6 bases at V and 3 bases at J; junction bases unmatched: 11. CDR3 DNA: TGTGCCAGCAGAAAATACAGGGGAACCATCTACGAGCAGTACTTC. As protein: CASRKYRGTIYEQYF.

This chain uses TRBV11-3 with TRBJ2-7; possibly TRBD2 for D (5 bases). The CDR3 contains 12 residues. Germline CDR1 is SGHNT and CDR2 is YENEEA. Trimming took 1 base from V and 5 from J, leaving 6 bases between them. The CDR3 coding sequence is TGTGCCAGCAGCTTAGCCGGGGACGAGCAGTACTTC. Protein sequence: CASSLAGDEQYF.

This clone has only a few counts. The chain employs TRBV15 and TRBJ2-7; 7 bases are shared with TRBD2. V lost 3 bases, J lost 0 bases, and 5 bases stayed unmatched. Per germline, CDR1 LNHNV and CDR2 YYDKDF (reference sequence). This CDR3 is built from 15 residues. The CDR3 region has the DNA TGTGCCACCAGCAGGGGGGGGACGGGCTCCTACGAGCAGTACTTC. It yields the protein CATSRGGTGSYEQYF.

The chain carries TRBV5-6 and TRBJ2-7; 9 nucleotides line up with TRBD1. The V gene end was trimmed by 0 bases and the J gene end by 9 bases; junction bases not matched to a gene: 7. The CDR3 sequence is 14 residues long. In germline, CDR1 is SGHDT, CDR2 YYEEEE. The CDR3 nucleotides are TGTGCCAGCAGCTTGGACAGGGGGCACTCCGGGCAGTACTTC. Its translation: CASSLDRGHSGQYF.

The V gene is TRBV4-1, the J gene TRBJ1-3; the D gene is possibly TRBD1 (6 bases). This CDR3 has 16 amino acids. V was shortened by 1 base and J by 4 bases, with 14 bases between the two germline ends. Germline values: CDR1 MGHRA, CDR2 YSYEKL. The CDR3 DNA follows: TGCGCCAGCAGCCAAGGGCCGGGAACAGGGGGAAACACCATATATTTT. As protein: CASSQGPGTGGNTIYF.

The chain's CDR3 is CAIPTRTDEAFF. CDR3 coding DNA: TGCGCCATACCAACGAGGACGGACGAAGCTTTCTTT. The chain uses TRBV23-1 and TRBJ1-1; no clear D. Being an ORF, TRBV23-1 has a function that is uncertain. The CDR3 has 12 amino acids. V was clipped by 10 bases and J by 8 bases, with 17 bases between them.

The chain uses TRBV5-1 and TRBJ2-7, with a possible D match to TRBD1 (6 bases). This CDR3 has 14 residues. V gave up 5 bases and J gave up 7 bases, with 19 bases separating them. Germline CDR1 reads SGHRS; CDR2 reads YFSETQ. The CDR3 region has the DNA TGCGCCAGCAGTATCCGGGACAAGTTTAGTGAGCAGTACTTC. Residues: CASSIRDKFSEQYF.

This chain uses TRBV18 with TRBJ2-3, with 13 nucleotides matching TRBD2. The germline gives CDR1 KGHSH, CDR2 LQKENI. The CDR3 spans 15 residues. Losses at the gene ends were 4 bases for V and 3 bases for J; bases not matched to a gene: 1. CDR3 DNA: TGTGCCAGCTCACTGACTAGCGGGAGGACAGATACGCAGTATTTT. Translating gives CASSLTSGRTDTQYF.

V gene TRBV7-9 combines with J gene TRBJ1-5, with D unclear. V lost 5 bases and J 6 bases, leaving 14 bases between the germline ends. CDR1 is SEHNR, CDR2 FQNEAQ, per germline (reference sequence). This CDR3 comprises 14 residues. In nucleotides, the CDR3 is TGTGCCAGCAGCCGGGCCCAGGATGCTCAGCCCCAGCATTTT. Translation: CASSRAQDAQPQHF. The full variable domain, its missing parts supplied by reference TRBV7-9 and TRBJ1-5, is DTGVSQNPRHKITKRGQNVTFRCDPISEHNRLYWYRQTLGQGPEFLTYFQNEAQLEKSRLLSDRFSAERPKGSFSTLEIQRTEQGDSAMYLCASSRAQDAQPQHFGDGTRLSIL.

The genes are TRBV19 and TRBJ1-2; D possibly corresponds to TRBD1 (6 bases). The V end was cut by 8 bases, the J end by 5 bases, with 15 bases between. This CDR3 is 13 amino acids long. Per the germline V gene, CDR1 is LNHDA and CDR2 is SQIVND (reference sequence). This CDR3 is CASRTVGGYGYTF. The CDR3 DNA reads TGTGCCAGTCGGACAGTCGGTGGTTATGGCTACACCTTC.

This chain uses TRBV15 with TRBJ1-3; 7 bases match TRBD1. The CDR3 runs to 16 residues. Unmatched junction bases numbered 5, after V lost 3 bases and J lost 0 bases. CDR1 and CDR2 (germline): LNHNV, YYDKDF (reference sequence). As DNA, the CDR3 is TGTGCCACCAGCAGCGGGACAGTCATCTCTGGAAACACCATATATTTT. Its translation: CATSSGTVISGNTIYF.

This clone was picked up one time. This chain links TRBV19 with TRBJ2-3; 15 nucleotides align to TRBD2. Per germline, CDR1 LNHDA and CDR2 SQIVND (reference sequence). The V and J ends lost 6 bases and 5 bases, in that order; junction bases with no gene match: 9. There are 17 residues in the CDR3. The CDR3 here is CASRSVGLAGGRDTQYF. Written as DNA, the CDR3 is TGTGCCAGTAGATCCGTCGGACTAGCGGGAGGGAGAGATACGCAGTATTTT. Full variable domain (rest looked up from reference TRBV19 and TRBJ2-3): DGGITQSPKYLFRKEGQNVTLSCEQNLNHDAMYWYRQDPGQGLRLIYYSQIVNDFQKGDIAEGYSVSREKKESFPLTVTSAQKNPTAFYLCASRSVGLAGGRDTQYFGPGTRLTVL.

The chain is built from TRBV5-6 and TRBJ2-5; maybe TRBD1 (5 bases). Per the germline V gene, CDR1 is SGHDT and CDR2 is YYEEEE. CDR3 length equals 13 residues. The ends were cut back, 4 bases at V and 5 bases at J, with 12 bases in the middle. DNA for the CDR3: TGTGCCAGCAGCGGCAAGGGGTTGGAGACCCAGTACTTC. As protein: CASSGKGLETQYF.

In its sample, this clone was seen a few times. CDR3 region: CAASDIRNQPQHF. The CDR3 DNA is TGTGCCGCATCGGACATCCGGAATCAGCCCCAGCATTTT. This chain links TRBV19 with TRBJ1-5; tentative D call: TRBD1 (5 bases). V gave up 11 bases and J gave up 4 bases, with 15 bases separating them. The CDR3 consists of 13 residues. Germline V lookup: CDR1 LNHDA, CDR2 SQIVND (reference sequence).